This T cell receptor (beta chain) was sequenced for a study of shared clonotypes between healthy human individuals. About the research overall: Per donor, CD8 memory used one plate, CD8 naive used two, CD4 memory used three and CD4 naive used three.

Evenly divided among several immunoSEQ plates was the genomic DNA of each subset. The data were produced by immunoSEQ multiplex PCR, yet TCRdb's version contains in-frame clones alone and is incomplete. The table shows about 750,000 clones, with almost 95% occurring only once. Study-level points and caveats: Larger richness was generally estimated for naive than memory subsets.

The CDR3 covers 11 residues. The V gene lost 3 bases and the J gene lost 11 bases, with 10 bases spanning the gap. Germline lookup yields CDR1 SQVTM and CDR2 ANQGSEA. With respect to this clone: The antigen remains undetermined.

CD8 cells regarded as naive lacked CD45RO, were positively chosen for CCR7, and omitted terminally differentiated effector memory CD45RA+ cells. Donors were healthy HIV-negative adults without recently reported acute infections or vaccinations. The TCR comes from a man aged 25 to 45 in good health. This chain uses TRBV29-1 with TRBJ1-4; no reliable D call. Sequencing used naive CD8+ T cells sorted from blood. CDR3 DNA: TGCAGCGTTGATTTGGAAGGGAAACTGTTTTTT. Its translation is CSVDLEGKLFF.